This TCR beta chain was retrieved from a study of T cells expressing NK-cell markers. This CDR3 contains 15 residues. Germline V lookup: CDR1 SGHRS, CDR2 YFSETQ. The authors generated TCR beta cDNA through 5'RACE template switching with UMIs. Following a re-call of the 5' RACE reads, TCRdb has one entry per CDR3 protein and lacks DNA. The sample has 550,000 to 600,000 distinct CDR3 sequences. V and J are TRBV5-1 and TRBJ2-2; TCRdb reports TRBD1, a call that lacks DNA to check it against. The sequence was obtained from a man younger than 35 in good health. Sequenced input: blood T cells: a sorted CD56 or NKG2C T cell subset, CD4+ or CD8+ T cells, or bulk PBMC T cells (not recorded which). The CDR3 sequence: CASSKGTAFTRELFF.